This TCR beta chain was documented in a study of OX40 agonist ivuxolimab in advanced cancers. The CDR3 is made up of 15 amino acids. J gave up 5 bases and V 1 base, and 2 bases lay outside the gene matches. In germline, CDR1 is MNHEY, CDR2 SVGAGI. Sequencing was performed with immunoSEQ multiplex PCR; in TCRdb, only in-frame clones are kept and a portion is missing. The sample contains 15,000 to 20,000 clones, about 82% of which appear only once. The chain is built from TRBV6-5 and TRBJ2-2; 9 positions agree with TRBD2. The sequence derives from an adult with an advanced solid tumor such as melanoma, head and neck, liver or kidney cancer. Sequencing used CD4+ or CD8+ T cells sorted from blood, obtained in a trial of the OX40 agonist ivuxolimab. The CDR3 DNA sequence: TGTGCCAGCAGTTACTTTCTAGCGGGGACCGGGGAGCTGTTTTTT. It specifies CASSYFLAGTGELFF.